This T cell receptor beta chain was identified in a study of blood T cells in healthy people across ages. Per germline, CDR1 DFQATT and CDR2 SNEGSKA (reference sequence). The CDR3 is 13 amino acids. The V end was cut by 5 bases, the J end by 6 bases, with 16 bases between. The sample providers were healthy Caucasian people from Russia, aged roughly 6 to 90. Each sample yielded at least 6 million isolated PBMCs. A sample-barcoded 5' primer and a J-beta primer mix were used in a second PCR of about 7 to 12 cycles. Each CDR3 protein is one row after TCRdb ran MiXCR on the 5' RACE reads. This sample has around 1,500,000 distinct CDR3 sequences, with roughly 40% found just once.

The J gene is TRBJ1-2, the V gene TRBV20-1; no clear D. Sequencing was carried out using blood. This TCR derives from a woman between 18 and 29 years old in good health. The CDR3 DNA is TGCAGTGCTTATCACGGATTGTTTGATGGCTACACCTTC. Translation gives CSAYHGLFDGYTF.